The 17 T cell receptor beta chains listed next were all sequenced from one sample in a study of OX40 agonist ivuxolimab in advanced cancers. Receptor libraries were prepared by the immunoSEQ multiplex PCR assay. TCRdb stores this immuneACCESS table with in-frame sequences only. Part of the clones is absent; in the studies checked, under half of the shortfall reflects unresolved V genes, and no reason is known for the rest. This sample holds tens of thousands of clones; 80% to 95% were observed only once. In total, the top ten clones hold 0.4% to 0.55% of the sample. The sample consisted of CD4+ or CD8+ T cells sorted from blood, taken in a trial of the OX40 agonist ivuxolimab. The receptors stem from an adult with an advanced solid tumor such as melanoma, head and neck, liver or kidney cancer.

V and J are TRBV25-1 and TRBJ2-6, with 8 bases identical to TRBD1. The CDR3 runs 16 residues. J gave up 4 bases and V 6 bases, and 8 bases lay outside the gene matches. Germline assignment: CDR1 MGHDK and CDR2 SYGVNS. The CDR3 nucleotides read TGTGCCAGCAGGGCAGGGGGCGTGTTAGGGGCCAACGTCCTGACTTTC. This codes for CASRAGGVLGANVLTF.

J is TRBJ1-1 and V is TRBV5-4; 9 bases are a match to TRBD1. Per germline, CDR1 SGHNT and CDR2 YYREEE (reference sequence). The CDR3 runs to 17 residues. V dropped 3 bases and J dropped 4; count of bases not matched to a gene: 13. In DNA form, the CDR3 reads TGTGCCAGCAGCTCAAACAGGGGGCGCCGGGTAGGCACTGAAGCTTTCTTT. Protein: CASSSNRGRRVGTEAFF.

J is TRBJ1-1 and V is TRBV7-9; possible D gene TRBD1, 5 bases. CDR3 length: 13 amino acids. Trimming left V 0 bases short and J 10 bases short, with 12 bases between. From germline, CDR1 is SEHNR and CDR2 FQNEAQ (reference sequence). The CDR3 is CASSLASGLAAFF. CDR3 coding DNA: TGTGCCAGCAGCTTAGCGTCGGGACTTGCAGCTTTCTTT.

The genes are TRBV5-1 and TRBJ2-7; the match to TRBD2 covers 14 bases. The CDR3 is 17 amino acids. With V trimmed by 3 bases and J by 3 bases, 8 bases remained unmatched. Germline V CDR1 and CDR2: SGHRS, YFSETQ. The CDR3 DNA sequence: TGCGCCAGCAGCTATGACGTAGGGACTAGCGGGAGCTACGAGCAGTACTTC. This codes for CASSYDVGTSGSYEQYF.

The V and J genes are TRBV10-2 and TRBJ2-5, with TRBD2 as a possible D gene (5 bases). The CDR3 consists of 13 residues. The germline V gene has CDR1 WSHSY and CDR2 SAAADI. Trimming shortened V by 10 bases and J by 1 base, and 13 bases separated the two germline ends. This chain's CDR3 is CATSRGTQETQYF. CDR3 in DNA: TGCGCCACCTCCCGGGGAACCCAAGAGACCCAGTACTTC.

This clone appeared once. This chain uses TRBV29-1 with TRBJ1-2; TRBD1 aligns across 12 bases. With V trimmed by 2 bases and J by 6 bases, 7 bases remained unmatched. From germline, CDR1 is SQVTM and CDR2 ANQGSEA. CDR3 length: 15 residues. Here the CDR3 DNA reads TGCAGCGTTGAACATAGAGGGACAGGGGGCAATGGCTACACCTTC. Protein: CSVEHRGTGGNGYTF.

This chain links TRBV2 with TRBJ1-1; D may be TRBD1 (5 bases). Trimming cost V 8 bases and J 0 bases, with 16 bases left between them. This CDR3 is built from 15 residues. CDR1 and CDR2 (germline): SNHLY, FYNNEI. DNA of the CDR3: TGTGCCAGCCGCGGACAAGCAATTATGAACACTGAAGCTTTCTTT. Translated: CASRGQAIMNTEAFF.

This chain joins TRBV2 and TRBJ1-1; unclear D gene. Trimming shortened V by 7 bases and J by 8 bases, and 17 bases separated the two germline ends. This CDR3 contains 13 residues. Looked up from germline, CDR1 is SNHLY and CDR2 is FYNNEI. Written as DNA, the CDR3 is TGTGCCAGCACTCTGATGACGGACCTCGAAGCTTTCTTT. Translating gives CASTLMTDLEAFF.

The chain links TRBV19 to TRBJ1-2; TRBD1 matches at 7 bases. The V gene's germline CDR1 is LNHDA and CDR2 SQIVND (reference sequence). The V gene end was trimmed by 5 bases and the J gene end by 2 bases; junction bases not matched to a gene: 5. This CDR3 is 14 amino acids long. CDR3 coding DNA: TGTGCCAGTAGTGTCCTCAGGGGGAACTATGGCTACACCTTC. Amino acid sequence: CASSVLRGNYGYTF.

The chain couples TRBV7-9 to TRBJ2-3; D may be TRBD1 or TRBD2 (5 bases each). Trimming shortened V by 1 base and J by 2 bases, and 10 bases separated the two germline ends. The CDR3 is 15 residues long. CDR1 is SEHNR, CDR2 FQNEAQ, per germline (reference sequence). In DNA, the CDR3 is TGTGCCAGCAGCTTAGGAGGGGATTCCACAGATACGCAGTATTTT. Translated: CASSLGGDSTDTQYF.

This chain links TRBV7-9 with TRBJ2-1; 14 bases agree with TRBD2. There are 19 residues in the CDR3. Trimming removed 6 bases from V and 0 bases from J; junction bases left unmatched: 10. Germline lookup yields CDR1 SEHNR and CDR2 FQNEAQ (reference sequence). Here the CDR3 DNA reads TGTGCCAGCAGTCCCGGCCTTGGGACTAGCGGGAGCTCCTACAATGAGCAGTTCTTC. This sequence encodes CASSPGLGTSGSSYNEQFF.

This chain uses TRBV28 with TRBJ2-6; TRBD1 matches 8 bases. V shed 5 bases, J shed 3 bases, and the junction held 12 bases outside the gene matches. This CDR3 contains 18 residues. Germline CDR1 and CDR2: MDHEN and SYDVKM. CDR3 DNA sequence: TGTGCCAGCAGTCGACCGGGACAGGTTTATCTTGGGGCCAACGTCCTGACTTTC. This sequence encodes CASSRPGQVYLGANVLTF.

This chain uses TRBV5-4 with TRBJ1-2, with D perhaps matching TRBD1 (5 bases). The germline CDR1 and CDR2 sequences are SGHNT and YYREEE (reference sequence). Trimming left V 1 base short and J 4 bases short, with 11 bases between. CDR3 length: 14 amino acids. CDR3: CASSLKQGSYGYTF. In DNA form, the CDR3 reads TGTGCCAGCAGCTTGAAGCAGGGTAGCTATGGCTACACCTTC.

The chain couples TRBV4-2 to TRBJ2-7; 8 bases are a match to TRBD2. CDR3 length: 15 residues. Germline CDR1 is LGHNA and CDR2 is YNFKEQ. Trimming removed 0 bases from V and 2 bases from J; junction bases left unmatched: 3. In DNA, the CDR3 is TGTGCCAGCAGCCAAGATCGGGGGGGGGCCTACGAGCAGTACTTC. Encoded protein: CASSQDRGGAYEQYF.

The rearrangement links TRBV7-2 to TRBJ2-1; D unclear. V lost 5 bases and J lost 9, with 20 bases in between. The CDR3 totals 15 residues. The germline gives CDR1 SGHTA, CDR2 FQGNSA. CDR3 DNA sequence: TGTGCCAGCAGCCGCGAAGGAGTGTCTTCAGGTGAGCAGTTCTTC. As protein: CASSREGVSSGEQFF.

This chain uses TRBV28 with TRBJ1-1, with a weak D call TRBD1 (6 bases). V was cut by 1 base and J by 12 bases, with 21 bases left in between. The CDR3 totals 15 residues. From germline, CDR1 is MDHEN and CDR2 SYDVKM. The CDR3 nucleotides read TGTGCCAGCAGTTTATCGGCAGGACTCGGGGGGGCACCTTTCTTT. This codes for CASSLSAGLGGAPFF.

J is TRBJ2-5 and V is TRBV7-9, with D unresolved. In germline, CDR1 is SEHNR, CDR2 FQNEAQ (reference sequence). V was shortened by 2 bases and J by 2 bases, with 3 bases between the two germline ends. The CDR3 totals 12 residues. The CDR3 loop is CASSLQQETQYF. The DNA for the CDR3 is TGTGCCAGCAGCTTACAGCAAGAGACCCAGTACTTC.